This record looks at one TCR beta chain sequence and its context. Its antigen is not known. Repeated repertoire sampling spanned the course of chemoradiotherapy. This record comes from a study of chemoradiotherapy in HPV16-positive cancers. Overall study context: A couple of HPV16-positive patients' cells yielded candidate HPV-specific clones and common motifs.

Trimming took 3 bases from V and 4 from J; bases not matched to a gene: 2. CDR1 and CDR2 from the germline V gene are MNHEY and SMNVEV (reference sequence). This CDR3 is 13 amino acids long. Produced via immunoSEQ multiplex PCR; TCRdb's table is partial and in-frame only. The data contain 9,500 to 15,000 clones, 85% to 90% of them seen just once; the ten biggest clones take up 2.7%. The study's findings and limits: During treatment, candidate HPV-specific clones and E7-related motifs expanded in tumor. Only two HPV16-positive patients supplied the functional HPV-specificity definition.

The genes are TRBV27 and TRBJ2-7; 8 nucleotides match TRBD1. Sampling was conducted from a patient who underwent chemoradiotherapy. The receptor was derived from a human donor with HPV-associated anogenital cancer. The CDR3: CASSLRTGYEQYF. The CDR3 nucleotides are TGTGCCAGCAGTTTGAGGACAGGGTACGAGCAGTACTTC.